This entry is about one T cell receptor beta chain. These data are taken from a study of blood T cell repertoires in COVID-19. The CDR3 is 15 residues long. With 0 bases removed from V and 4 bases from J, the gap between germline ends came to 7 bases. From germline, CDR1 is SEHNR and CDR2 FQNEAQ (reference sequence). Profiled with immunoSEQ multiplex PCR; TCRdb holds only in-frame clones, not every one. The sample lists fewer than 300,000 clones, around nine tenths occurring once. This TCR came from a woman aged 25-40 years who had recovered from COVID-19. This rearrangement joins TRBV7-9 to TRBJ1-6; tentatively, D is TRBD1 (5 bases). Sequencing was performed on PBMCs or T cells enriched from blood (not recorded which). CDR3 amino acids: CASSLAGGYNSPLHF. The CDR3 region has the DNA TGTGCCAGCAGCTTAGCTGGGGGGTATAATTCACCCCTCCACTTT.